These 12 T cell receptor beta chains originate from one sample sequenced in a study of blood T cell repertoires in COVID-19. Some clones are missing from TCRdb's copy, which holds only in-frame ones; the method was immunoSEQ multiplex PCR. The profile shows approximately 100,000 clones, approximately 83% of them singletons. The specimen sequenced was PBMCs or T cells enriched from blood (not recorded which). These receptor sequences come from a woman in her fifties or sixties who had recovered from COVID-19.

This chain joins TRBV28 and TRBJ1-3; D perhaps matches TRBD1 (5 bases). V gave up 6 bases and J gave up 2 bases, with 11 bases separating them. This CDR3 is built from 14 residues. Germline CDR1 and CDR2: MDHEN and SYDVKM. CDR3 amino acids: CASRFQGTGNTIYF. The CDR3 DNA reads as TGTGCCAGCAGGTTCCAGGGAACTGGAAACACCATATATTTT.

The chain uses TRBV9 and TRBJ2-7; possibly TRBD1 for D (5 bases). Germline CDR1 SGDLS, CDR2 YYNGEE. The length of the CDR3 is 15 residues. With 0 bases removed from V and 0 bases from J, the gap between germline ends came to 10 bases. CDR3 in amino acids: CASSVEGVPSYEQYF. For the CDR3, the DNA is TGTGCCAGCAGCGTAGAAGGGGTTCCCTCCTACGAGCAGTACTTC. Full variable domain (outside the CDR3, taken from reference TRBV9 and TRBJ2-7): DSGVTQTPKHLITATGQRVTLRCSPRSGDLSVYWYQQSLDQGLQFLIQYYNGEERAKGNILERFSAQQFPDLHSELNLSSLELGDSALYFCASSVEGVPSYEQYFGPGTRLTVT.

This clone was recorded a few times. The rearrangement uses TRBV6-1 and TRBJ2-7; no definite D call. The CDR3 contains 15 residues. V lost 2 bases and J lost 2, with 13 bases in between. The germline CDR1 and CDR2 sequences are MNHNS and SASEGT. CDR3 in DNA: TGTGCCAGCAGTGAAACTCCACAGATTACCTACGAGCAGTACTTC. This translates into CASSETPQITYEQYF.

This chain uses TRBV7-6 with TRBJ2-5, with 7 bases matching TRBD2. This CDR3 comprises 17 residues. The J segment lost 1 base and the V segment lost 5 bases, leaving 13 bases of the junction unmatched. Germline loops: CDR1 SGHVS, CDR2 FNYEAQ. The CDR3 spells CASSGSLPGGIQETQYF. Written as DNA, the CDR3 is TGTGCCAGCAGCGGGAGTCTTCCGGGAGGAATCCAAGAGACCCAGTACTTC.

This chain links TRBV6-5 with TRBJ1-1; D possibly corresponds to TRBD1 (6 bases). Trimming took 6 bases from V and 1 from J, leaving 9 bases between them. CDR1 MNHEY and CDR2 SVGAGI come from the germline V gene. This CDR3 is built from 13 residues. The DNA of the CDR3 is TGTGCCAGCAGAAAACAGGGGAACACTGAAGCTTTCTTT. Its protein is CASRKQGNTEAFF.

This chain uses TRBV19 with TRBJ2-3; a weak D match, TRBD2 (7 bases). Per germline, CDR1 LNHDA and CDR2 SQIVND (reference sequence). The CDR3 is 16 residues long. Trimming pared 4 bases from V and 6 bases from J, leaving 20 bases between. Here the CDR3 reads CASSSLGRGAGDTQYF. Here the CDR3 DNA reads TGTGCCAGTAGTAGTCTGGGCCGGGGGGCAGGTGATACGCAGTATTTT.

The chain employs TRBV30 and TRBJ1-2; D is ambiguous. This CDR3 has 13 amino acids. The germline CDR1 and CDR2 sequences are GTSNPN and SVGIG (reference sequence). Trimming took 5 bases from V and 0 from J, leaving 10 bases between them. The CDR3 region is CAWDVSANYGYTF. Written as DNA, the CDR3 is TGTGCCTGGGACGTCTCAGCTAACTATGGCTACACCTTC.

The chain uses TRBV15 and TRBJ1-3; D might be TRBD1 (5 bases). Germline loops: CDR1 LNHNV, CDR2 YYDKDF (reference sequence). This CDR3 is built from 13 residues. The V gene lost 6 bases and the J gene lost 4 bases, with 10 bases spanning the gap. The CDR3 DNA follows: TGTGCCACCAGAATCGGGGGGGGAAACACCATATATTTT. Translation: CATRIGGGNTIYF.

V usage is TRBV6-1 and J usage is TRBJ1-3; TRBD1 agrees at 10 bases. The germline CDR1 and CDR2 sequences are MNHNS and SASEGT. V shed 2 bases and J 2 bases; nucleotides not matched to a gene: 3. The CDR3 totals 16 residues. The DNA for the CDR3 is TGTGCCAGCAGTGAACAAGGACAGGGGGCTGGAAACACCATATATTTT. It encodes CASSEQGQGAGNTIYF.

V and J are TRBV4-1 and TRBJ1-2; no firm D call. Germline lookup yields CDR1 MGHRA and CDR2 YSYEKL. The CDR3 contains 13 residues. V was clipped by 0 bases and J by 10 bases, with 12 bases between them. The CDR3, as DNA: TGCGCCAGCAGCCAAGAGGCTAGTGCAGACTACACCTTC. Amino acids: CASSQEASADYTF.

This clone has more than one count but fewer than ten. This chain's CDR3 is CASGMGIAGGTGELFF. The CDR3 coding sequence is TGTGCTAGTGGCATGGGAATAGCGGGGGGAACCGGGGAGCTGTTTTTT. The rearrangement joins TRBV12-5 to TRBJ2-2, with TRBD2 identical over 10 bases. The V gene's germline CDR1 is LGHNT and CDR2 FRNRAP. Unmatched junction bases numbered 9, after V lost 6 bases and J lost 5 bases. This CDR3 contains 16 residues.

The chain uses TRBV3-1 (or the pseudogene TRBV3-2) and TRBJ1-6; 8 positions match TRBD1. This CDR3 has 15 residues. Germline CDR1 is LGHDT and CDR2 is YNNKEL (reference sequence). The ends lost 3 bases at V and 7 bases at J; junction bases unmatched: 5. The CDR3, as DNA: TGTGCCAGCAGCCAGGGGACAGGAGTAAATTCACCCCTCCACTTT. Its protein product is CASSQGTGVNSPLHF.